Listed here are 27 T cell receptor beta chains from one sample, sequenced in a study of early T cells in non-severe SARS-CoV-2 infection. Each CDR3 protein is one row after TCRdb ran MiXCR on the 5' RACE reads. The sample carries 80,000 or so distinct CDR3 sequences, over 11% recorded once. The sample was whole blood. The receptors stem from an adult who was a healthcare worker with PCR-confirmed SARS-CoV-2 infection or an uninfected control (not recorded which).

This clonotype was counted between two and nine times. The chain couples TRBV3-1 to TRBJ2-1; TRBD2 matches at 11 bases. Per germline, CDR1 LGHDT and CDR2 YNNKEL (reference sequence). V dropped 4 bases and J dropped 4; count of bases not matched to a gene: 3. CDR3 length equals 15 residues. Here the CDR3 DNA reads TGTGCCAGCAGCCCGACTAGCGGGGATTACAATGAGCAGTTCTTC. Protein product: CASSPTSGDYNEQFF.

A few counts support this clonotype. The chain has TRBV11-2 and TRBJ1-4, with TRBD1 identical over 11 bases. The ends lost 3 bases at V and 8 bases at J; junction bases unmatched: 11. The CDR3 spans 17 residues. CDR1 SGHAT and CDR2 FQNNGV come from the germline V gene. The CDR3 DNA reads TGTGCCAGCAGCTTTGATATAGGGACAGGGGGACAAGAAAAACTGTTTTTT. Translated, it gives CASSFDIGTGGQEKLFF. Using reference TRBV11-2 and TRBJ1-4 for the parts outside the CDR3, the full variable domain is EAGVAQSPRYKIIEKRQSVAFWCNPISGHATLYWYQQILGQGPKLLIQFQNNGVVDDSQLPKDRFSAERLKGVDSTLKIQPAKLEDSAVYLCASSFDIGTGGQEKLFFGSGTQLSVL.

This clonotype was detected ten times or more. The rearrangement links TRBV19 to TRBJ1-5; D is ambiguous. Germline V CDR1 and CDR2: LNHDA, SQIVND (reference sequence). The CDR3 has 14 amino acids. Trimming shortened V by 5 bases and J by 3 bases, and 11 bases separated the two germline ends. The CDR3 sequence is CASSPNTPNQPQHF. For the CDR3, the DNA is TGTGCCAGTAGTCCAAACACTCCCAATCAGCCCCAGCATTTT. Combining the CDR3 with reference TRBV19 and TRBJ1-5 gives the whole variable domain DGGITQSPKYLFRKEGQNVTLSCEQNLNHDAMYWYRQDPGQGLRLIYYSQIVNDFQKGDIAEGYSVSREKKESFPLTVTSAQKNPTAFYLCASSPNTPNQPQHFGDGTRLSIL.

The chain links TRBV29-1 to TRBJ2-4, with D possibly TRBD1 on 5 matching bases. Trimming took 0 bases from V and 5 from J, leaving 5 bases between them. The CDR3 consists of 12 residues. Germline V CDR1 and CDR2: SQVTM, ANQGSEA. For the CDR3, the DNA is TGCAGCGTTGAAGAAGGGGAAAACATTCAGTACTTC. Translated, it gives CSVEEGENIQYF.

V gene TRBV7-9 combines with J gene TRBJ1-1, with a tentative D call TRBD1 (6 bases). V was trimmed by 5 bases and J by 3 bases, leaving 13 bases between them. The germline gives CDR1 SEHNR, CDR2 FQNEAQ (reference sequence). This CDR3 is built from 14 residues. CDR3 DNA: TGTGCCAGCAGCCCCGGGGGGCGAGACACTGAAGCTTTCTTT. Protein: CASSPGGRDTEAFF.

The gene calls are TRBV7-8 and TRBJ2-3; D possibly corresponds to TRBD2 (7 bases). Per the germline V gene, CDR1 is SGHVS and CDR2 is FQNEAQ. Trimming took off 0 bases at V and 4 bases at J, with 17 bases between the two ends. CDR3 length equals 17 residues. The CDR3 loop reads CASSLAAFRGGADTQYF. The CDR3 region has the DNA TGTGCCAGCAGCTTAGCGGCTTTTAGGGGGGGCGCAGATACGCAGTATTTT.

In this sample, this clonotype turned up many times. The rearrangement uses TRBV7-9 and TRBJ2-7; the D gene is possibly TRBD1 (6 bases). The CDR3 consists of 16 residues. Germline V gene lookup returns CDR1 SEHNR and CDR2 FQNEAQ (reference sequence). Trimming pared 1 base from V and 4 bases from J, leaving 17 bases between. CDR3 sequence (DNA): TGTGCCAGCAGCTTAGATACACAGGGAATAGGGTACGAGCAGTACTTC. It codes for CASSLDTQGIGYEQYF.

This clonotype has a handful of counts. The J gene is TRBJ1-2, the V gene TRBV29-1, with D hard to call. The V gene lost 1 base and the J gene lost 4 bases, with 13 bases spanning the gap. This CDR3 comprises 14 residues. Per germline, CDR1 SQVTM and CDR2 ANQGSEA. CDR3 residues: CSVEVGPGAYGYTF. The DNA of the CDR3 is TGCAGCGTTGAAGTAGGGCCTGGCGCCTATGGCTACACCTTC.

This clonotype has a handful of counts. V gene TRBV7-8 combines with J gene TRBJ2-5; unclear D gene. Trimming shortened V by 5 bases and J by 0 bases, and 10 bases separated the two germline ends. In germline, CDR1 is SGHVS, CDR2 FQNEAQ. The CDR3 length is 14 residues. The CDR3 is CASSPRTDQETQYF. Here the CDR3 DNA reads TGTGCCAGCAGCCCCAGGACCGACCAAGAGACCCAGTACTTC.

The CDR3 loop reads CASSRGEQFF. In DNA form, the CDR3 reads TGTGCCAGCAGCCGAGGGGAGCAGTTCTTC. The genes are TRBV12-3 or TRBV12-4 and TRBJ2-1; D is perhaps TRBD2 (5 bases). V was trimmed by 6 bases and J by 10 bases, leaving 7 bases between them. The CDR3 runs to 10 residues.

This clonotype was detected a few times. This chain's CDR3 is CASSIGQGAGEQYF. CDR3 nucleotide sequence: TGTGCCAGCAGTATTGGACAGGGGGCGGGCGAGCAGTACTTC. The rearrangement joins TRBV27 to TRBJ2-7, with 11 bases matching TRBD1. CDR3 length: 14 amino acids. The germline V gene has CDR1 MNHEY and CDR2 SMNVEV (reference sequence). V lost 5 bases, J lost 6 bases, and 6 bases stayed unmatched.

The chain uses TRBV29-1 and TRBJ1-1, with D unclear. Germline lookup yields CDR1 SQVTM and CDR2 ANQGSEA. The CDR3 length is 12 residues. The V and J ends lost 0 bases and 6 bases respectively, with 8 bases between them. This chain's CDR3 is CSVEDKIAEAFF. CDR3 bases: TGCAGCGTTGAAGACAAGATCGCTGAAGCTTTCTTT.

In the case of this clonotype: This clone may be a read error of a much larger clone one base away. The V gene is TRBV4-1, the J gene TRBJ2-5; tentative D call: TRBD2 (6 bases). CDR1 is MGHRA, CDR2 YSYEKL, per germline. The ends were cut back, 4 bases at V and 7 bases at J, with 13 bases in the middle. The CDR3 is 13 amino acids. In nucleotides, the CDR3 is TGCGCCAGCAGCCCGGCAAGCGGGCGGACCCAGTACTTC. This encodes CASSPASGRTQYF.

This clonotype has a count of ten or more. The chain joins TRBV28 to TRBJ2-5, with D hard to call. CDR3 length equals 14 residues. Germline assignment: CDR1 MDHEN and CDR2 SYDVKM. Trimming cost V 2 bases and J 7 bases, with 14 bases left between them. The CDR3 coding sequence is TGTGCCAGCAGTTTACTCACCCGGGTTGGGACCCAGTACTTC. Translation: CASSLLTRVGTQYF.

The chain links TRBV2 to TRBJ2-1; no firm D call. The CDR3 loop spans 14 amino acids. The germline V gene has CDR1 SNHLY and CDR2 FYNNEI. Trimming pared 7 bases from V and 0 bases from J, leaving 10 bases between. The CDR3 DNA follows: TGTGCCAGCATGAAAATTTTCTCCTACAATGAGCAGTTCTTC. This gives the protein CASMKIFSYNEQFF.

The count of this clonotype is one. This may stem from a read error, because a much larger clone lies one nucleotide away. V gene TRBV2 combines with J gene TRBJ2-1; 8 nucleotides align to TRBD1. The junction had 11 bases not matched to a gene; V was cut back by 7 bases and J by 9 bases. Germline V gene sequence: CDR1 SNHLY, CDR2 FYNNEI. CDR3 length: 14 amino acids. The chain's CDR3 is CASKRETGGIEQFF. In nucleotides, the CDR3 is TGTGCCAGCAAAAGGGAAACAGGGGGTATTGAGCAGTTCTTC.

Details on this clonotype: Mismatch with germline at one junction end may stem from a read error. The chain combines TRBV20-1 with TRBJ2-5; weak D call: TRBD2 (6 bases). The germline V gene has CDR1 DFQATT and CDR2 SNEGSKA (reference sequence). This CDR3 contains 13 residues. CDR3 sequence (DNA): TGCAGTGCTCGACATAGCGGTCAAGATACCCAGTACTTC. It codes for CSARHSGQDTQYF.

This chain links TRBV4-1 with TRBJ2-2, with 9 bases aligning to TRBD2. CDR1 and CDR2 from the germline V gene are MGHRA and YSYEKL. The CDR3 spans 18 residues. The junction had 14 bases not matched to a gene; V was cut back by 4 bases and J by 5 bases. The CDR3 DNA reads as TGCGCCAGCAGCCGTGGGACTAGCAGGGGCCCTGGGACCGGGGAGCTGTTTTTT. As protein: CASSRGTSRGPGTGELFF.

In its sample, this clonotype was seen a few times. V gene TRBV20-1 combines with J gene TRBJ2-7; 7 bases match TRBD2. V was pared by 6 bases and J by 4 bases, with 12 bases of the junction left unmatched. The CDR3 extends over 14 amino acids. CDR1 and CDR2 from the germline V gene are DFQATT and SNEGSKA (reference sequence). The chain's CDR3 is CSAPPASGIYEQYF. The CDR3 DNA follows: TGCAGTGCCCCGCCCGCCAGCGGGATTTACGAGCAGTACTTC.

The J gene is TRBJ2-3, the V gene TRBV7-2; 10 bases fit TRBD2. The CDR3 spans 16 residues. V lost 1 base to trimming and J lost 0 bases; unmatched junction nucleotides: 1. Germline lookup yields CDR1 SGHTA and CDR2 FQGNSA. The CDR3 DNA reads TGTGCCAGCAGCTTAGAACTAGCGGGGAGCACAGATACGCAGTATTTT. Translation: CASSLELAGSTDTQYF.

The J gene is TRBJ2-1, the V gene TRBV7-9; either TRBD1 or TRBD2 may fit D (5 bases each). Germline CDR1 SEHNR, CDR2 FQNEAQ (reference sequence). This CDR3 is built from 17 residues. V was clipped by 4 bases and J by 0 bases, with 16 bases between them. Written as DNA, the CDR3 is TGTGCCAGCAGCTCTGGGGGTGAGGGGCCCTCCTACAATGAGCAGTTCTTC. Translating it yields CASSSGGEGPSYNEQFF.

This clonotype was seen just once. The V call is TRBV25-1, the J call TRBJ2-7; 7 bases are shared with TRBD2. The V and J ends lost 8 bases and 0 bases, in that order; junction bases with no gene match: 4. Germline V lookup: CDR1 MGHDK, CDR2 SYGVNS. The CDR3 is made up of 13 amino acids. CDR3 protein: CASRWGGSYEQYF. DNA for the CDR3: TGTGCCAGCCGGTGGGGGGGCTCCTACGAGCAGTACTTC.

This clonotype was detected once. The chain joins TRBV5-1 to TRBJ2-2, with D possibly being TRBD2 (6 bases). Germline V lookup: CDR1 SGHRS, CDR2 YFSETQ. The V gene lost 4 bases and the J gene lost 3 bases, with 13 bases spanning the gap. The CDR3 has 15 residues. CDR3 in DNA: TGCGCCAGCAGCCCCCCGGGAGTAGACACCGGGGAGCTGTTTTTT. Protein: CASSPPGVDTGELFF.

The CDR3 region is CSAAGTGYSGELFF. CDR3 bases: TGCAGCGCTGCCGGGACAGGGTATTCCGGGGAGCTGTTTTTT. V usage is TRBV29-1 and J usage is TRBJ2-2, with 9 bases aligning to TRBD1. CDR3 size: 14 residues. Germline CDR1 SQVTM, CDR2 ANQGSEA. After removal of 7 bases from V and 6 bases from J, the junction contained 9 bases not matched to a gene.

In its sample, this clonotype was seen many times. This rearrangement joins TRBV30 to TRBJ1-5; 10 bases agree with TRBD1. The J segment lost 0 bases and the V segment lost 1 base, leaving 9 bases of the junction unmatched. The CDR3 runs to 18 residues. CDR1 is GTSNPN, CDR2 SVGIG, per germline (reference sequence). Here the CDR3 reads CAWSAWRTGGNSNQPQHF. The CDR3 DNA sequence: TGTGCCTGGAGTGCCTGGAGGACAGGGGGGAATAGCAATCAGCCCCAGCATTTT.

Only a few counts were recorded for this clonotype. The J gene is TRBJ1-1, the V gene TRBV11-2; D is perhaps TRBD1 (5 bases). This CDR3 is built from 14 residues. Germline V gives CDR1 SGHAT, CDR2 FQNNGV. The V and J ends lost 1 base and 1 base respectively, with 7 bases between them. CDR3 loop: CASSLAGRNTEAFF. The CDR3 region has the DNA TGTGCCAGCAGCTTAGCGGGACGGAACACTGAAGCTTTCTTT.

This clonotype has only a few counts. CDR3 residues: CASSGQGSTYEQYF. The CDR3 bases are TGTGCCAGCAGTGGACAGGGGTCTACCTACGAGCAGTACTTC. This chain links TRBV21-1 with TRBJ2-7; the listed D gene, TRBD1, was not tested against the DNA. TRBV21-1 constitutes a pseudogene. The CDR3 extends over 14 amino acids.